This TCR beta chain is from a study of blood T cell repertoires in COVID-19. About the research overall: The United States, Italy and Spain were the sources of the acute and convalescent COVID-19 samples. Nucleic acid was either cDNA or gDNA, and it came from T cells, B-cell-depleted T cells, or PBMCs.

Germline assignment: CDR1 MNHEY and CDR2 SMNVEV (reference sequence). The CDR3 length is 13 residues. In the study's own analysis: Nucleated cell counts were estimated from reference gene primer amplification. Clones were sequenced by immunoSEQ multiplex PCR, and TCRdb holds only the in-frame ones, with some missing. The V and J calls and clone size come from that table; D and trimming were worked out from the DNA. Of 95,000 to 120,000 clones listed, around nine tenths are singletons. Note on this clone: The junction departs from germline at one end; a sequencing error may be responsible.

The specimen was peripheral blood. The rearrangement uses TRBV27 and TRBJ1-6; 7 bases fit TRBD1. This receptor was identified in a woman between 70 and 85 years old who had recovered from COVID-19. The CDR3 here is CTSHRGLGSPLHF. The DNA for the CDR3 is TGTACCAGCCACAGGGGATTGGGGTCACCCCTCCACTTT.